The following is a T cell receptor (beta chain) sequence with its context. The data belong to a study of blood T cell repertoires in COVID-19. The germline V gene encodes CDR1 SEHNR and CDR2 FQNEAQ (reference sequence). The length of the CDR3 is 12 residues. Assay: immunoSEQ multiplex PCR; the TCRdb copy retains only in-frame clones and omits some. The sample includes roughly 97,000 clones, approximately 80% of them seen just once. The chain couples TRBV7-9 to TRBJ2-3; 10 bases line up with TRBD2. The sequence was collected from a man between 65 and 85 years old with acute or convalescent COVID-19. Sequencing was done on a sample of peripheral blood. Written as DNA, the CDR3 is TGTAGCGGGAGGGCCTGGGTAGATACGCAGTATTTT. It encodes CSGRAWVDTQYF.